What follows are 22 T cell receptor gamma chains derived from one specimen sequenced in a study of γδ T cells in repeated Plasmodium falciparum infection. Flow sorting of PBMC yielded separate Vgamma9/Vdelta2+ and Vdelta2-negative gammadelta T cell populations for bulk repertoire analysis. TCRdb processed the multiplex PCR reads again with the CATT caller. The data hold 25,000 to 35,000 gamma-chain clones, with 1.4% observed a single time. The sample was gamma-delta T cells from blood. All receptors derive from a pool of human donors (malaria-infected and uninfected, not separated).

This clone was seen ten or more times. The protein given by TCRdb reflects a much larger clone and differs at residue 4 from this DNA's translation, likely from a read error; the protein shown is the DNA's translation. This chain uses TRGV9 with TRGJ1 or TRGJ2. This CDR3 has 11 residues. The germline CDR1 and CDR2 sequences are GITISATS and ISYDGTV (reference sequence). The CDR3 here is CALREPYKKLF. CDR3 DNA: TGTGCCTTGCGGGAGCCCTATAAGAAACTCTTT.

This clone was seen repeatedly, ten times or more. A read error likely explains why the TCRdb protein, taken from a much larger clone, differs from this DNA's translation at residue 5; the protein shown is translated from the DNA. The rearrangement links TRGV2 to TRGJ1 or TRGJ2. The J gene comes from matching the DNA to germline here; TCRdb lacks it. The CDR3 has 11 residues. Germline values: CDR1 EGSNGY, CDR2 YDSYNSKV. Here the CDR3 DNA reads TGTGCCACCTGGGGCGGGCCGGAGAAACTCTTT. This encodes CATWGGPEKLF.

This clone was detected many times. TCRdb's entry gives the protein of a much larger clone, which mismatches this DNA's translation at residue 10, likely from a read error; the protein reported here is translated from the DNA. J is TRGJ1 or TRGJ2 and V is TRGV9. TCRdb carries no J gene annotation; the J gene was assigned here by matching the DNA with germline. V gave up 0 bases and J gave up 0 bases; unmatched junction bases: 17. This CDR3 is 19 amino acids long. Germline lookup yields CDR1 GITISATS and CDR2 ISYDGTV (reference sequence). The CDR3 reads CALWEVHAYHLQNYYKKLF. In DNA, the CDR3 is TGTGCCTTGTGGGAGGTGCACGCCTACCACTTGCAGAATTATTATAAGAAACTCTTT.

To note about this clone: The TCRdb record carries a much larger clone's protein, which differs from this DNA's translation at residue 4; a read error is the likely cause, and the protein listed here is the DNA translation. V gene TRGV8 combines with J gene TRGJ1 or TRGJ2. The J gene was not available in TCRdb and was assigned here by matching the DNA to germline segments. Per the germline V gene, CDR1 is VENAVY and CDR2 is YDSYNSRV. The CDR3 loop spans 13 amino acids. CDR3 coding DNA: TGTGCCACCCGGGATAGGCGGTACTATAAGAAACTCTTT. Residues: CATRDRRYYKKLF.

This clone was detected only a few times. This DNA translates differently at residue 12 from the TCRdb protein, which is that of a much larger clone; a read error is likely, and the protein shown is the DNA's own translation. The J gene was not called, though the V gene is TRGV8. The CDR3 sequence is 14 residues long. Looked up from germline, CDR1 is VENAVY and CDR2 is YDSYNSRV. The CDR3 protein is CATWDLSNYYKELF. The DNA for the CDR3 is TGTGCCACCTGGGACCTGTCGAATTATTATAAGGAACTCTTT.

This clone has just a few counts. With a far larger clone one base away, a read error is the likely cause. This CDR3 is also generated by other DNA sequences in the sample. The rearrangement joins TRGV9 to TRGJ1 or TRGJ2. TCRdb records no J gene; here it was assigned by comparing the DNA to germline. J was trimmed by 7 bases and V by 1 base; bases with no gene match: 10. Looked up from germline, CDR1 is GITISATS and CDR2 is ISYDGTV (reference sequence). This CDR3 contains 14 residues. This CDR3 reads CALWEVRVEYKKLF. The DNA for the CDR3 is TGTGCCTTGTGGGAGGTACGGGTGGAGTATAAGAAACTCTTT.

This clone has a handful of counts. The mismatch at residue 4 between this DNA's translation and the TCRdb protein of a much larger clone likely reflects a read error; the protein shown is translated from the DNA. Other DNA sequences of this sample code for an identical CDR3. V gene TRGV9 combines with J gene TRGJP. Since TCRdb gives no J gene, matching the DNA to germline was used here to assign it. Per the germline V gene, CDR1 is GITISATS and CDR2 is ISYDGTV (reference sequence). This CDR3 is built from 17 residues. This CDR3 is CALREVKSELGKKIKVF. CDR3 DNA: TGTGCCTTGAGGGAGGTAAAATCCGAGTTGGGCAAAAAAATCAAGGTATTT.

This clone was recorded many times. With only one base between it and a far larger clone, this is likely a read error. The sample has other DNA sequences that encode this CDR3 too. The CDR3 loop is CALWDPYYKKLF. CDR3 nucleotides: TGTGCCCTGTGGGATCCCTATTATAAGAAACTCTTT. The chain uses TRGV9 and TRGJ1 or TRGJ2. No J gene was available from TCRdb, and it was assigned here by a germline match of the DNA. Germline V gene lookup returns CDR1 GITISATS and CDR2 ISYDGTV (reference sequence). The CDR3 has 12 amino acids.

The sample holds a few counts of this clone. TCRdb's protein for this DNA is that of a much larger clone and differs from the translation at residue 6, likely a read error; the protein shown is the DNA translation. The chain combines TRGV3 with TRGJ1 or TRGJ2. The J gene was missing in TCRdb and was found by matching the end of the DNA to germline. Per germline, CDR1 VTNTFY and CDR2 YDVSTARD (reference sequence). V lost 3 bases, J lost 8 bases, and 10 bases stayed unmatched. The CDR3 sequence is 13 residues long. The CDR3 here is CATWDGPRDKKLF. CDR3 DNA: TGTGCCACCTGGGACGGGCCCCGTGATAAGAAACTCTTT.

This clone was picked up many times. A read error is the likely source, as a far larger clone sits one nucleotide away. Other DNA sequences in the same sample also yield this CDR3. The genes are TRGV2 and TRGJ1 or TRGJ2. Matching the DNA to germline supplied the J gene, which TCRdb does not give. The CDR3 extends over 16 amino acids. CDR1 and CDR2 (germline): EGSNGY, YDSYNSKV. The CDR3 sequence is CATWDGILPNYYKKLF. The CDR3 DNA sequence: TGTGCCACCTGGGACGGAATCCTTCCGAATTATTACAAGAAACTCTTT.

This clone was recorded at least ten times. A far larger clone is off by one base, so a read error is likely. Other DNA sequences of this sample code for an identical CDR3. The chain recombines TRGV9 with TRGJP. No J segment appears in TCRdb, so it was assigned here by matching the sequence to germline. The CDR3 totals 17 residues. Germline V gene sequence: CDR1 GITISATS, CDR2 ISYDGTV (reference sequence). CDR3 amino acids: CALWEVLSELGKKIKVF. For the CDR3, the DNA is TGTGCCCTGTGGGAGGTGCTCTCTGAGTTGGGCAAAAAAATCAAGGTATTT.

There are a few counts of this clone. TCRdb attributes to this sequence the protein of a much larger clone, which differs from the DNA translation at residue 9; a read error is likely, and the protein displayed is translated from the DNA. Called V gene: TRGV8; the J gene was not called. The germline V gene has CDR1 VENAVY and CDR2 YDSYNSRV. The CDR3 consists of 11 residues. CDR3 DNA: TGTGCCACCTGGGGCCGAACGAAGATACTCTTT. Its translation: CATWGRTKILF.

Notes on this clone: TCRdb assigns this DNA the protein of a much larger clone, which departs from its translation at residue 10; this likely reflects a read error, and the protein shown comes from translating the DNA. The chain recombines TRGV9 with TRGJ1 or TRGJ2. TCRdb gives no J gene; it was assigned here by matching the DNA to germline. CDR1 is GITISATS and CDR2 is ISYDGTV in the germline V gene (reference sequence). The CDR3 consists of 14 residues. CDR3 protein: CALWEVQIYCKKLF. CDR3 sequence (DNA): TGTGCCTTGTGGGAGGTGCAAATTTATTGTAAGAAACTCTTT.

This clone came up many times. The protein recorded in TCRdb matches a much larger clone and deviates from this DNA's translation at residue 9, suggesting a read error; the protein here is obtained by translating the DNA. The CDR3 DNA reads TGTGCCTTGTGGGCCCGCCCGGGCAGGAAACTCTTT. It is translated as CALWARPGRKLF. V is TRGV9 and J is TRGJ1 or TRGJ2. TCRdb records no J gene; here it was assigned by comparing the DNA to germline. CDR3 size: 12 residues. In germline, CDR1 is GITISATS, CDR2 ISYDGTV (reference sequence). J gave up 12 bases and V 5 bases, and 13 bases lay outside the gene matches.

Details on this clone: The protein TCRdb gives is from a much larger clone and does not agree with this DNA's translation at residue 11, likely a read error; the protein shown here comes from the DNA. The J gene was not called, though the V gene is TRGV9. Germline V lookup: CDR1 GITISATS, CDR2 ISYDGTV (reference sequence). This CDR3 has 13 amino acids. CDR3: CALWEDYWDKRLF. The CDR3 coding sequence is TGTGCCTTGTGGGAAGACTATTGGGATAAGAGACTCTTT.

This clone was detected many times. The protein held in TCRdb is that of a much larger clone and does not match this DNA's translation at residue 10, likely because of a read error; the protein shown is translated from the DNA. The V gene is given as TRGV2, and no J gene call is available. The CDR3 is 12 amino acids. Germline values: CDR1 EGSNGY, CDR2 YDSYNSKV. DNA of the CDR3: TGTGCCACCTGGGACGGTTATTATAAGAGACTCTTT. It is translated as CATWDGYYKRLF.

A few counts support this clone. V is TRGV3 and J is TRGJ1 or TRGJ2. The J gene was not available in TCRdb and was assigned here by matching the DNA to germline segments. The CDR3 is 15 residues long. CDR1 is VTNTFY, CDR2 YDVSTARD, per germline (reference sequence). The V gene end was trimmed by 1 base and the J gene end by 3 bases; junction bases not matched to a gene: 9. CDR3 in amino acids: CATWDSPRRYYKKLF. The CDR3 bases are TGTGCCACCTGGGACAGCCCGAGGCGTTATTATAAGAAACTCTTT.

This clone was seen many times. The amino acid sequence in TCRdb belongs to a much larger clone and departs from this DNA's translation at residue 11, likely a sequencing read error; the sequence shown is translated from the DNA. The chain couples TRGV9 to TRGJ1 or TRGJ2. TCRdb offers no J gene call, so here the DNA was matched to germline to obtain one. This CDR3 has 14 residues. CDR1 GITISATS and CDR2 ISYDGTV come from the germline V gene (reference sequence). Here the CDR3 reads CALWEVHGYYRKLF. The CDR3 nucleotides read TGTGCCTTGTGGGAGGTGCACGGTTATTATAGGAAACTCTTT.

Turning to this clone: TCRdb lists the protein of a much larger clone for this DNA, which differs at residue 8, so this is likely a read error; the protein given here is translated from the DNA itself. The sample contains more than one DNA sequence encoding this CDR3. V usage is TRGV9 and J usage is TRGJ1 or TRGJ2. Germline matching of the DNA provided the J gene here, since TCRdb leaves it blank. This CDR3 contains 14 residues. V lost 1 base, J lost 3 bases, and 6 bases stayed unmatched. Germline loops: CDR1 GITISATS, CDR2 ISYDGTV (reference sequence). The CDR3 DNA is TGTGCCTTGTGGGAGGTTACGAGTTATTATAAGAAACTCTTT. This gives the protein CALWEVTSYYKKLF.

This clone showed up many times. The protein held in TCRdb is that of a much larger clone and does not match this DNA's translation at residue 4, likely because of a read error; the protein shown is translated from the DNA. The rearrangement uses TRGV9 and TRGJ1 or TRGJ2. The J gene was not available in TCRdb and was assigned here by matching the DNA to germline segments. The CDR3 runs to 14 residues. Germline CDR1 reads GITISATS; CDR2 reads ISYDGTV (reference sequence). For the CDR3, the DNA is TGTGCCTTGCGGGAGAGCGAGAATTATTATAAGAAACTCTTT. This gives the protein CALRESENYYKKLF.

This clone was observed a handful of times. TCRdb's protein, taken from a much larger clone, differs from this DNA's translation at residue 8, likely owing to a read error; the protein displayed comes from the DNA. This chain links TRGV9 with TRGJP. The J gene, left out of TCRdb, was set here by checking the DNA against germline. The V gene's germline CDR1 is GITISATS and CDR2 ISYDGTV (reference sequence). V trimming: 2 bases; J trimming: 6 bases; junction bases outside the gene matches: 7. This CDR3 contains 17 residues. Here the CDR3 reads CALWEDRRELGKKIKVF. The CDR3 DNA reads TGTGCCTTGTGGGAGGACCGGCGAGAGTTGGGCAAAAAAATCAAGGTATTT.

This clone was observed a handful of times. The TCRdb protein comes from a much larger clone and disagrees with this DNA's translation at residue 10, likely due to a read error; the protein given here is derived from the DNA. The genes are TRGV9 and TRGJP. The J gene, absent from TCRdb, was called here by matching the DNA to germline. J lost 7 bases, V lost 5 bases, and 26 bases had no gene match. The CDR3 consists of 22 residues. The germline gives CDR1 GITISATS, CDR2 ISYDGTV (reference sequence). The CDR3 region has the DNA TGTGCCTTGTGGGCTAACCGGGAGCATGCCATGGGATCCGAGTTGGGCAAAAAAATCAAGGTATTT. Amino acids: CALWANREHAMGSELGKKIKVF.